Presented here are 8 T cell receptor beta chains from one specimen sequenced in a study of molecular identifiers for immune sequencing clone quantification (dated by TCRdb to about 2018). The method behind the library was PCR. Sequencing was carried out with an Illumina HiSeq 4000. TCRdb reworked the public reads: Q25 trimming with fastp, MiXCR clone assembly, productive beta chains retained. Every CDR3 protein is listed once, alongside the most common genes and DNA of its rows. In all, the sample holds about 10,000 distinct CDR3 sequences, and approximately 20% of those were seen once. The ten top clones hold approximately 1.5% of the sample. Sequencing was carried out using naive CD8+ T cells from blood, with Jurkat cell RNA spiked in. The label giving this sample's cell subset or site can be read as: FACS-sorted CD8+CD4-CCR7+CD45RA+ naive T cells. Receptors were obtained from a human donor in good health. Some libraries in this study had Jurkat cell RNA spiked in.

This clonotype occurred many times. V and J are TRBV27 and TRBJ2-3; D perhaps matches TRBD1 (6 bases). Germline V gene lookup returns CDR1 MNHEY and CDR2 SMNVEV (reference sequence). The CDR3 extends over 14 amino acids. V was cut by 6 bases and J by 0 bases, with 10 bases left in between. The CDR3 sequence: CASSLGGSTDTQYF. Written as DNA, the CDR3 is TGTGCCAGCAGCCTAGGGGGTAGCACAGATACGCAGTATTTT.

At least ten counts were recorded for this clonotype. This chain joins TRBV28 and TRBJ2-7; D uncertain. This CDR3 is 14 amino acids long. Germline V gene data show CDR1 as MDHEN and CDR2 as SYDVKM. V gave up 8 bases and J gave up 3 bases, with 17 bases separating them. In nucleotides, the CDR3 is TGTGCCAGCTCCTTAAGGGCCAGAAGCTACGAGCAGTACTTC. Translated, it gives CASSLRARSYEQYF.

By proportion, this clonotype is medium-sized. The CDR3 coding sequence is TGTGCCAGCGACCCGGGACAGGGGGGCGCAGATACGCAGTATTTT. Protein: CASDPGQGGADTQYF. The chain uses TRBV12-3 or TRBV12-4 and TRBJ2-3; 11 nucleotides match TRBD1. J lost 4 bases, V lost 8 bases, and 8 bases had no gene match. There are 15 residues in the CDR3.

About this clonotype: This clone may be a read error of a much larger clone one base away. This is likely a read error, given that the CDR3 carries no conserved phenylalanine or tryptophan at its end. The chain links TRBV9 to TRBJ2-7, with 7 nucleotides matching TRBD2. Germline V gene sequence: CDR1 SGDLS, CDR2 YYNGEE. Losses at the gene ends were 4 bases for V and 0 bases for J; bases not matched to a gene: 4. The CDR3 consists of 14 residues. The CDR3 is CASSPSGASYEQYS. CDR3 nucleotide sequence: TGTGCCAGCAGCCCGAGCGGGGCCTCCTACGAGCAGTACTCC.

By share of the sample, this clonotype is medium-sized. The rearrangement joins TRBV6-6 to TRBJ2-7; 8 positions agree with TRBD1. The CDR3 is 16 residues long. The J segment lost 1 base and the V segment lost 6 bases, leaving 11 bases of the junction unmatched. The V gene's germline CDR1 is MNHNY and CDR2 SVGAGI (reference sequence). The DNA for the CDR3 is TGTGCCAGCAGCCAAAACCGGGACAGGAGTTCCTACGAGCAGTACTTC. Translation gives CASSQNRDRSSYEQYF.

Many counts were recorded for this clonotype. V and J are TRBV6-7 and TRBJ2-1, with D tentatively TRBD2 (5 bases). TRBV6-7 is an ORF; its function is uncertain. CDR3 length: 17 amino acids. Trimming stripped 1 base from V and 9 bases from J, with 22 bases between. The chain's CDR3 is CASSYFFEGVNGGEQFF. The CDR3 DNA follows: TGTGCCAGCAGTTACTTCTTTGAGGGAGTAAACGGAGGTGAGCAGTTCTTC.

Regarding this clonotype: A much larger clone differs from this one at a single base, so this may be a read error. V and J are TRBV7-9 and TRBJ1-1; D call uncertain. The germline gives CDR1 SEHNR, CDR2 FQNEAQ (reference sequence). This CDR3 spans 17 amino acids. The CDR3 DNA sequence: TGTGTCAGCACCCACGAAAATGGGGAGGTCTTGAACACTGAAGCTTTCTTT. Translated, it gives CVSTHENGEVLNTEAFF.

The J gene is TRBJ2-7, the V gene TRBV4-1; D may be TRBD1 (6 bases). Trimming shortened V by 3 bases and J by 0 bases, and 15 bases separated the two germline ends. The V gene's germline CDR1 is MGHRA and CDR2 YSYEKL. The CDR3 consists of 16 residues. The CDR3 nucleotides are TGCGCCAGCAGCCAGGACGACAGGTCCAGCTCCTACGAGCAGTACTTC. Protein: CASSQDDRSSSYEQYF.